This TCR beta chain was retrieved from a study of T cells after yellow fever vaccination. Across the whole study: Preparing low-cell-number fractions relied on SMART-Seq v4 Ultra Low Input. The study's findings and limits: The booster saw the reappearance of most primary-vaccination clones (roughly 96% CD4, around 88% CD8). FACS-sorted repertoires could harbor abundant contaminating bulk-population clonotypes. Only a small proportion of the clonotypes turned up in both the CD4 and the CD8 compartments, likely arising from convergent recombination.

TCRdb processed the 5' RACE reads anew with MiXCR; each CDR3 protein has one entry. The profile shows about 510,000 distinct CDR3 sequences, 20% to 25% of them singletons. As for this clonotype: Its antigen is unknown.

This CDR3 has 12 residues. Trimming took off 0 bases at V and 9 bases at J, with 5 bases between the two ends. Germline CDR1 is LGHDT and CDR2 is YNNKEL (reference sequence). The genes are TRBV3-1 and TRBJ2-2; unclear D gene. The sample in question was PBMCs, obtained approximately 20 days after the first yellow fever vaccination. The TCR was taken from a man between 18 and 29 years old who received the YFV17D yellow fever vaccine. CDR3: CASSQDFRELFF. As DNA, the CDR3 is TGTGCCAGCAGCCAAGACTTCCGGGAGCTGTTTTTT.